A selection of T cell receptor beta chains follows, all from one sample in a study of blood T cell repertoires in COVID-19. Measured with immunoSEQ multiplex PCR; TCRdb has only the in-frame clones, and not every one. The table includes tens of thousands of clones, over 70% detected once. Sequenced: peripheral blood. These receptors were obtained from a man in his sixties with active COVID-19. Each CDR3 is given with its conserved first and last residue. A D gene is named only where the DNA matches it firmly. Clone size is given for some rows only: seen once, a few or many times, or a class if the clone is expanded.

TRBJ2-7 - TRBV5-1 - CASSLEGDYEQYF TGCGCCAGCAGCTTGGAAGGGGACTACGAGCAGTACTTC
TRBJ1-2 - TRBV30 - CAWSVRVRGHTF TGTGCCTGGAGTGTAAGGGTCAGGGGACACACCTTC
TRBJ2-2 TRBD2 TRBV9 - CASSPRSTSGSANTGELFF TGTGCCAGCAGCCCAAGATCCACTAGCGGGAGCGCGAACACCGGGGAGCTGTTTTTT
TRBJ1-2 - TRBV7-9 - CASSLLGGGYTF TGTGCCAGCAGCTTATTGGGAGGCGGCTACACCTTC
TRBJ2-7 TRBD1 TRBV4-1 - CASSRLLGQGVTYEQYF TGCGCCAGCAGCCGGCTCCTCGGACAGGGGGTTACCTACGAGCAGTACTTC
TRBJ2-2 - TRBV5-1 - CASSSQAVSRTGELFF TGCGCCAGCAGCTCCCAAGCGGTTTCGCGGACCGGGGAGCTGTTTTTT
TRBJ2-1 TRBD1 TRBV10-3 - CAISEPRDRVFPFF TGTGCCATCAGTGAGCCCCGGGACAGGGTTTTTCCGTTCTTC
TRBJ2-7 - TRBV6-2/TRBV6-3 - CASSSGGPGEQYF TGTGCCAGCAGTTCTGGAGGGCCGGGGGAGCAGTACTTC
TRBJ2-5 - TRBV5-4 - CASSSTPRTEETQYF TGTGCCAGCAGCTCTACCCCTCGGACAGAAGAGACCCAGTACTTC
TRBJ2-7 - TRBV3-1/TRBV3-2 - CASSQRQRNPYEQYF TGTGCCAGCAGCCAGAGACAACGGAACCCCTACGAGCAGTACTTC
TRBJ2-7 - TRBV4-2 - CASSQGGGEKYF TGTGCCAGCAGCCAAGGAGGGGGAGAGAAGTACTTC
TRBJ2-1 - TRBV9 - CASSRANNEQFF TGTGCCAGCAGCCGAGCGAACAATGAGCAGTTCTTC
TRBJ2-1 TRBD2 TRBV9 - CASSAWAGLADNEQFF TGTGCCAGCAGCGCCTGGGCGGGGCTAGCGGACAATGAGCAGTTCTTC
TRBJ1-5 TRBD1 TRBV2 medium-sized CASSGDRGFQPQHF TGTGCCAGCAGCGGGGACAGGGGGTTTCAGCCCCAGCATTTT
TRBJ2-7 TRBD1 TRBV11-3 - CASSAGTGGLLSYEQYF TGTGCCAGCAGCGCGGGGACAGGGGGATTACTCTCCTACGAGCAGTACTTC
TRBJ2-7 - TRBV7-3 - CASSLKLLEQYF TGTGCCAGCAGCTTAAAGCTCCTCGAGCAGTACTTC
TRBJ2-2 TRBD1 TRBV4-3 - CASRRGLNTGELFF TGCGCCAGCAGAAGGGGGCTGAACACCGGGGAGCTGTTTTTT
TRBJ2-2 TRBD2 TRBV9 - CASSFSGRAVTGELFF TGTGCCAGCAGCTTTAGCGGGAGGGCCGTCACCGGGGAGCTGTTTTTT
TRBJ2-7 - TRBV5-1 - CASSLGGRDSYEQYF TGCGCCAGCAGCTTGGGGGGCAGGGACTCCTACGAGCAGTACTTC
TRBJ2-5 TRBD2 TRBV7-2 few CASSLNRPSGTQYF TGTGCCAGCAGCTTAAATCGGCCTAGCGGGACCCAGTACTTC